This is a list of T cell receptor beta chains from one sample in a study of blood T cell repertoires in COVID-19. Generated by immunoSEQ multiplex PCR, the TCRdb table keeps only in-frame clones and is missing some. The sample holds 300,000 to 400,000 clones, 89% seen once. The sample consisted of peripheral blood. The source of these receptors is a woman in her thirties with COVID-19, enrolled during active disease. The CDR3 runs from the conserved cysteine through the conserved F or W. The D gene is left open where the match is weak. Clone size is given for some rows only: seen once, a few or many times, or a class if the clone is expanded.

len: 12; j_gene: TRBJ2-1; abundance: -; v_gene: TRBV24-1; d_gene: -; CDR3aa: CATSDAGDEQFF; CDR3nt: TGTGCCACCAGTGATGCGGGCGATGAGCAGTTCTTC
len: 15; j_gene: TRBJ1-5; abundance: -; v_gene: TRBV6-2/TRBV6-3; d_gene: -; CDR3aa: CASSYDSGSNQPQHF; CDR3nt: TGTGCCAGCAGTTACGATAGTGGTAGCAATCAGCCCCAGCATTTT
len: 15; j_gene: TRBJ2-1; abundance: -; v_gene: TRBV5-8; d_gene: TRBD1; CDR3aa: CASSSGTGVFNEQFF; CDR3nt: TGTGCCAGCAGCTCCGGGACAGGGGTTTTCAATGAGCAGTTCTTC
len: 15; j_gene: TRBJ2-7; abundance: -; v_gene: TRBV5-6; d_gene: -; CDR3aa: CASSWTDTSSYEQYF; CDR3nt: TGTGCCAGCAGCTGGACTGATACAAGCTCCTACGAGCAGTACTTC
len: 14; j_gene: TRBJ2-7; abundance: -; v_gene: TRBV2; d_gene: -; CDR3aa: CASSARRDSYEQYF; CDR3nt: TGTGCCAGCAGTGCCAGGAGGGACTCCTACGAGCAGTACTTC
len: 17; j_gene: TRBJ2-3; abundance: once; v_gene: TRBV27; d_gene: -; CDR3aa: CASSFDSEAPSTDTQYF; CDR3nt: TGTGCCAGCAGTTTTGACTCCGAGGCCCCTAGCACAGATACGCAGTATTTT
len: 18; j_gene: TRBJ1-5; abundance: -; v_gene: TRBV5-1; d_gene: TRBD1; CDR3aa: CASSPRPGQGASNQPQHF; CDR3nt: TGCGCCAGCAGCCCGCGGCCGGGACAGGGGGCGAGCAATCAGCCCCAGCATTTT
len: 15; j_gene: TRBJ2-2; abundance: once; v_gene: TRBV2; d_gene: TRBD1; CDR3aa: CASSDGTGGNGELFF; CDR3nt: TGTGCCAGCAGCGATGGGACAGGGGGCAACGGGGAGCTGTTTTTT
len: 13; j_gene: TRBJ1-3; abundance: -; v_gene: TRBV7-2; d_gene: TRBD1; CDR3aa: CASSPGGGNTIYF; CDR3nt: TGTGCCAGCAGCCCAGGGGGAGGAAACACCATATATTTT
len: 13; j_gene: TRBJ2-1; abundance: few; v_gene: TRBV29-1; d_gene: -; CDR3aa: CSVPGQGYNEQFF; CDR3nt: TGCAGCGTTCCGGGACAAGGATACAATGAGCAGTTCTTC
len: 15; j_gene: TRBJ2-4; abundance: few; v_gene: TRBV2; d_gene: -; CDR3aa: CASRGDRTRKNIQYF; CDR3nt: TGTGCCAGCAGAGGAGACAGGACCCGTAAAAACATTCAGTACTTC
len: 15; j_gene: TRBJ2-7; abundance: -; v_gene: TRBV6-1; d_gene: TRBD2; CDR3aa: CASSDGLAGAYEQYF; CDR3nt: TGTGCCAGCAGTGATGGACTAGCGGGGGCCTACGAGCAGTACTTC
len: 16; j_gene: TRBJ2-5; abundance: -; v_gene: TRBV19; d_gene: -; CDR3aa: CASSILGGMGAETQYF; CDR3nt: TGTGCCAGTAGTATTCTCGGCGGAATGGGGGCAGAGACCCAGTACTTC
len: 15; j_gene: TRBJ1-4; abundance: -; v_gene: TRBV6-5; d_gene: -; CDR3aa: CASRRQTSTNEKLFF; CDR3nt: TGTGCCAGCAGGAGGCAGACGTCAACTAATGAAAAACTGTTTTTT
len: 16; j_gene: TRBJ2-1; abundance: -; v_gene: TRBV6-1; d_gene: TRBD1; CDR3aa: CASSEGDSNLDNEQFF; CDR3nt: TGTGCCAGCAGTGAAGGGGACAGCAATCTTGACAATGAGCAGTTCTTC
len: 16; j_gene: TRBJ2-3; abundance: -; v_gene: TRBV18; d_gene: -; CDR3aa: CASSPGASDSTDTQYF; CDR3nt: TGTGCCAGCTCACCTGGTGCTAGTGACTCCACAGATACGCAGTATTTT
len: 16; j_gene: TRBJ1-5; abundance: -; v_gene: TRBV18; d_gene: -; CDR3aa: CASSPRGPHGNQPQHF; CDR3nt: TGTGCCAGCTCACCGCGGGGCCCCCATGGCAATCAGCCCCAGCATTTT
len: 17; j_gene: TRBJ2-1; abundance: -; v_gene: TRBV12-5; d_gene: -; CDR3aa: CASGLVVLATSYNEQFF; CDR3nt: TGTGCTAGTGGTTTGGTAGTTCTAGCGACCTCCTACAATGAGCAGTTCTTC
len: 16; j_gene: TRBJ2-3; abundance: -; v_gene: TRBV7-2; d_gene: TRBD1; CDR3aa: CASSPRTGGPTDTQYF; CDR3nt: TGTGCCAGCAGCCCGCGGACAGGGGGCCCCACAGATACGCAGTATTTT
len: 16; j_gene: TRBJ1-5; abundance: -; v_gene: TRBV24-1; d_gene: TRBD1; CDR3aa: CATSKTGTGDNQPQHF; CDR3nt: TGTGCCACCAGCAAAACCGGGACAGGGGACAATCAGCCCCAGCATTTT
len: 14; j_gene: TRBJ1-2; abundance: once; v_gene: TRBV7-9; d_gene: -; CDR3aa: CASSELTGADGYTF; CDR3nt: TGTGCCAGCAGCGAACTGACAGGTGCGGATGGCTACACCTTC
len: 17; j_gene: TRBJ2-2; abundance: -; v_gene: TRBV18; d_gene: TRBD2; CDR3aa: CASSTSRLAGGTGELFF; CDR3nt: TGTGCCAGCTCCACGAGTCGACTAGCGGGAGGGACCGGGGAGCTGTTTTTT
len: 12; j_gene: TRBJ2-1; abundance: -; v_gene: TRBV6-5; d_gene: -; CDR3aa: CASSSNGNEQFF; CDR3nt: TGTGCCAGCAGCTCAAACGGGAATGAGCAGTTCTTC
len: 14; j_gene: TRBJ1-5; abundance: once; v_gene: TRBV7-9; d_gene: -; CDR3aa: CASSSRGGDQPQHF; CDR3nt: TGTGCCAGCAGCTCGAGGGGAGGGGATCAGCCCCAGCATTTT
len: 16; j_gene: TRBJ1-5; abundance: -; v_gene: TRBV19; d_gene: -; CDR3aa: CASSMVPSGGNQPQHF; CDR3nt: TGTGCCAGTAGTATGGTCCCCAGCGGGGGCAATCAGCCCCAGCATTTT
len: 17; j_gene: TRBJ2-1; abundance: -; v_gene: TRBV14; d_gene: -; CDR3aa: CASSQDREGSSRGVQFF; CDR3nt: TGTGCCAGCAGCCAAGATAGGGAAGGGTCCAGCAGGGGCGTGCAGTTCTTC
len: 15; j_gene: TRBJ1-1; abundance: -; v_gene: TRBV9; d_gene: -; CDR3aa: CASSADNDMNTEAFF; CDR3nt: TGTGCCAGCAGCGCGGACAATGACATGAACACTGAAGCTTTCTTT
len: 14; j_gene: TRBJ2-1; abundance: -; v_gene: TRBV6-5; d_gene: -; CDR3aa: CASSLRTSGGEQFF; CDR3nt: TGTGCCAGCAGTCTCAGAACAAGCGGCGGTGAGCAGTTCTTC
len: 13; j_gene: TRBJ1-6; abundance: -; v_gene: TRBV4-1; d_gene: -; CDR3aa: CASSQVLDSPLHF; CDR3nt: TGCGCCAGCAGCCAAGTTCTAGATTCACCCCTCCACTTT
len: 17; j_gene: TRBJ2-3; abundance: -; v_gene: TRBV27; d_gene: TRBD2; CDR3aa: CASSLQRTSGRIDTQYF; CDR3nt: TGTGCCAGCAGTCTCCAGAGGACTAGCGGGAGAATAGATACGCAGTATTTT
len: 13; j_gene: TRBJ1-2; abundance: few; v_gene: TRBV9; d_gene: TRBD1; CDR3aa: CASSEGGYYGYTF; CDR3nt: TGTGCCAGCAGCGAAGGGGGCTACTATGGCTACACCTTC
len: 21; j_gene: TRBJ2-3; abundance: -; v_gene: TRBV9; d_gene: TRBD2; CDR3aa: CASSHHLPTSGRALSADTQYF; CDR3nt: TGTGCCAGCAGCCACCATCTTCCGACTAGCGGGAGGGCCCTCTCGGCGGATACGCAGTATTTT
len: 14; j_gene: TRBJ1-1; abundance: -; v_gene: TRBV12-5; d_gene: -; CDR3aa: CASGPDSANTEAFF; CDR3nt: TGTGCTAGTGGTCCCGACAGCGCGAACACTGAAGCTTTCTTT
len: 14; j_gene: TRBJ1-2; abundance: -; v_gene: TRBV5-1; d_gene: TRBD1; CDR3aa: CASSWGDRDYGYTF; CDR3nt: TGCGCCAGCAGCTGGGGGGACAGGGACTATGGCTACACCTTC
len: 13; j_gene: TRBJ2-1; abundance: -; v_gene: TRBV2; d_gene: -; CDR3aa: CASSGYRADEQFF; CDR3nt: TGTGCCAGCAGCGGCTACAGGGCCGATGAGCAGTTCTTC
len: 14; j_gene: TRBJ1-5; abundance: -; v_gene: TRBV28; d_gene: -; CDR3aa: CASSPPRVVKPQHF; CDR3nt: TGTGCCAGCAGCCCCCCGAGGGTGGTGAAACCCCAGCATTTT
len: 16; j_gene: TRBJ1-6; abundance: -; v_gene: TRBV4-3; d_gene: TRBD1; CDR3aa: CASSRGQGIDNSPLHF; CDR3nt: TGCGCCAGCAGCCGGGGACAGGGGATAGATAATTCACCCCTCCACTTT
len: 16; j_gene: TRBJ2-3; abundance: -; v_gene: TRBV4-1; d_gene: TRBD2; CDR3aa: CASSLQSGSSTDTQYF; CDR3nt: TGCGCCAGCAGCCTTCAAAGCGGGAGTAGCACAGATACGCAGTATTTT
len: 12; j_gene: TRBJ2-3; abundance: few; v_gene: TRBV7-9; d_gene: TRBD1; CDR3aa: CASSWDSGQVYF; CDR3nt: TGTGCCAGCAGCTGGGATTCGGGACAGGTGTATTTT
len: 13; j_gene: TRBJ1-3; abundance: -; v_gene: TRBV10-3; d_gene: -; CDR3aa: CAIRGDSGNTIYF; CDR3nt: TGTGCCATCAGAGGGGACTCTGGAAACACCATATATTTT
len: 16; j_gene: TRBJ2-2; abundance: -; v_gene: TRBV6-5; d_gene: -; CDR3aa: CASSYGASPNTGELFF; CDR3nt: TGTGCCAGCAGTTACGGCGCTAGCCCGAACACCGGGGAGCTGTTTTTT
len: 14; j_gene: TRBJ2-7; abundance: -; v_gene: TRBV7-9; d_gene: TRBD1; CDR3aa: CASSGQGGGYEQYF; CDR3nt: TGTGCCAGCAGTGGACAGGGTGGGGGATACGAGCAGTACTTC
len: 15; j_gene: TRBJ2-1; abundance: -; v_gene: TRBV4-3; d_gene: TRBD1; CDR3aa: CASSPDRGVTDEQFF; CDR3nt: TGCGCCAGCAGCCCCGACAGGGGGGTTACCGATGAGCAGTTCTTC
len: 13; j_gene: TRBJ2-5; abundance: -; v_gene: TRBV12-3/TRBV12-4; d_gene: -; CDR3aa: CASSSSHQETQYF; CDR3nt: TGTGCCAGCAGCTCTAGTCACCAAGAGACCCAGTACTTC
len: 15; j_gene: TRBJ1-6; abundance: -; v_gene: TRBV28; d_gene: TRBD1; CDR3aa: CASSFSGTESSPLHF; CDR3nt: TGTGCCAGCAGTTTTAGCGGGACAGAGTCTTCACCCCTCCACTTT
len: 16; j_gene: TRBJ1-3; abundance: -; v_gene: TRBV4-1; d_gene: TRBD1; CDR3aa: CASSHPRRGSGNTIYF; CDR3nt: TGCGCCAGCAGCCACCCCCGCAGGGGGTCTGGAAACACCATATATTTT
len: 15; j_gene: TRBJ1-4; abundance: -; v_gene: TRBV18; d_gene: -; CDR3aa: CASSLGAATNEKLFF; CDR3nt: TGTGCCAGCTCACTGGGGGCTGCGACTAATGAAAAACTGTTTTTT
len: 14; j_gene: TRBJ1-1; abundance: -; v_gene: TRBV5-1; d_gene: TRBD1; CDR3aa: CASSWGQANTEAFF; CDR3nt: TGCGCCAGCAGCTGGGGACAGGCGAACACTGAAGCTTTCTTT
len: 18; j_gene: TRBJ2-3; abundance: -; v_gene: TRBV4-2; d_gene: TRBD2; CDR3aa: CASSQDVTSGGARDTQYF; CDR3nt: TGTGCCAGCAGCCAAGACGTAACTAGCGGGGGGGCACGGGATACGCAGTATTTT
len: 17; j_gene: TRBJ2-1; abundance: -; v_gene: TRBV6-1; d_gene: TRBD2; CDR3aa: CASSGFREREGQNEQFF; CDR3nt: TGTGCCAGCAGTGGGTTCAGGGAGCGGGAGGGCCAAAATGAGCAGTTCTTC